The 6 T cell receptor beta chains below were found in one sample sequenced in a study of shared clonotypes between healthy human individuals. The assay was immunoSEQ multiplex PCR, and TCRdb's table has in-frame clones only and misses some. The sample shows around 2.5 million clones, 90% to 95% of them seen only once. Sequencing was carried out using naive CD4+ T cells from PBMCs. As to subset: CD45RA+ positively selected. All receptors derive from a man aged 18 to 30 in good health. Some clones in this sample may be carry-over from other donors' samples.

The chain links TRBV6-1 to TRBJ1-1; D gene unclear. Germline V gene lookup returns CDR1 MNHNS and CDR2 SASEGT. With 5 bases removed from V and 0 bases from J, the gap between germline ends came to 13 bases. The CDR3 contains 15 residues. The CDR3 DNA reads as TGTGCCAGCAGTCCAAATACAGCTATGAACACTGAAGCTTTCTTT. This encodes CASSPNTAMNTEAFF.

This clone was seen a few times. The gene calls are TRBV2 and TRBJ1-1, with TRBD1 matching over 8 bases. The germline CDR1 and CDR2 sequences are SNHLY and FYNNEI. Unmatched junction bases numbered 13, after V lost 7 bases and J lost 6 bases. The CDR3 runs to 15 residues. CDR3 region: CASTRGQDGLAEAFF. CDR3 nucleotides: TGTGCCAGCACTCGGGGACAGGACGGGTTGGCTGAAGCTTTCTTT. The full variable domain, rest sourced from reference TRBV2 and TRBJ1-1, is EPEVTQTPSHQVTQMGQEVILRCVPISNHLYFYWYRQILGQKVEFLVSFYNNEISEKSEIFDDQFSVERPDGSNFTLKIRSTKLEDSAMYFCASTRGQDGLAEAFFGQGTRLTVV.

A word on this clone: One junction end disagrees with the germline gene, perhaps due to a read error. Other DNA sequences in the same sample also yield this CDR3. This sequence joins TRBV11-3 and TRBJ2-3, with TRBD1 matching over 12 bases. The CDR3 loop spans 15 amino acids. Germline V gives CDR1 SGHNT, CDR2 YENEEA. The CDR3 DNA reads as TGTGCCAGCAGCCTTGGGACAGGGGGCACTGATACGCAGTATTTT. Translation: CASSLGTGGTDTQYF.

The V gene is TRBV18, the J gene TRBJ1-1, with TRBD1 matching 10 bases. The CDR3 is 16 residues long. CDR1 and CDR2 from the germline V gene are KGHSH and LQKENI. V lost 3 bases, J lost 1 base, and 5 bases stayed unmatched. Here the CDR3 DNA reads TGTGCCAGCTCACCCCCCCGACAGGGGGCGAACACTGAAGCTTTCTTT. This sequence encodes CASSPPRQGANTEAFF. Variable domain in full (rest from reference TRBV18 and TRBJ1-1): NAGVMQNPRHLVRRRGQEARLRCSPMKGHSHVYWYRQLPEEGLKFMVYLQKENIIDESGMPKERFSAEFPKEGPSILRIQQVVRGDSAAYFCASSPPRQGANTEAFFGQGTRLTVV.

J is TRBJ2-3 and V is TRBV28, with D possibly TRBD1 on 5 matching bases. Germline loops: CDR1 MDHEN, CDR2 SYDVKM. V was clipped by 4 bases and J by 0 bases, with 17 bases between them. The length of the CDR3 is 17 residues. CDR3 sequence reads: CASSSAYQGLSTDTQYF. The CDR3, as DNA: TGTGCCAGCAGTTCCGCCTATCAGGGCCTCAGCACAGATACGCAGTATTTT.

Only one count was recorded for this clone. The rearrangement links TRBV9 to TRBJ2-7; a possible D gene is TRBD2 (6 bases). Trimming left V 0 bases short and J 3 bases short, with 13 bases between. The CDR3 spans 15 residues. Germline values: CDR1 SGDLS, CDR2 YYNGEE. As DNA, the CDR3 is TGTGCCAGCAGCGTAGGGGGCGGGGCTTACTACGAGCAGTACTTC. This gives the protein CASSVGGGAYYEQYF.